A single T cell receptor beta chain is shown here with its context. The antigen is not known. This sample stems from a study of T cell repertoires in cytomegalovirus infection. On the study more broadly: CMV infection and matching HLA type were both indicated by public TCR beta signatures.

The trim removed 4 bases at V and 1 base at J, leaving 4 bases unmatched. The V gene's germline CDR1 is LGHDT and CDR2 YNNKEL (reference sequence). CDR3 length: 14 residues. General study results and limits: Ex vivo responses were dominated by HLA-C-restricted CMV-specific TCR beta clonotypes.

Each CDR3 protein gets one entry after TCRdb re-called the reads with MiXCR. The sample carries under 450,000 distinct CDR3 sequences, roughly a third recorded once. The sequenced sample was cultured PBMCs, obtained from culture after CMV antigen stimulation. The chain recombines TRBV3-1 with TRBJ2-7; 7 nucleotides agree with TRBD2. The receptor was isolated from a human donor in good health (CMV status not recorded). Some clones in this sample may be carry-over from other donors' samples. In DNA, the CDR3 is TGTGCCAGCAGCCCGAGAGCGGGATCCTACGAGCAGTACTTC. Protein: CASSPRAGSYEQYF.